One and the same sample provided the 11 T cell receptor beta chains below, sequenced in a study of CD8 T cells in ankylosing spondylitis. In TCRdb, the 5' RACE reads were re-called with MiXCR into one record per CDR3 protein. The table lists 130,000 or so distinct CDR3 sequences, more than 6.5% of them singletons, with 9% to 15% in the top ten. The sample was blood, either unsorted or a sorted T cell fraction (not recorded which). These TCRs come from a male donor with ankylosing spondylitis or in good health (not recorded which).

Points on this clonotype: This may be a read error: a much more frequent sequence differs by one nucleotide. This CDR3 is CASSQERGTEQFF. The CDR3 nucleotides are TGTGCCAGCAGCCAAGAGAGAGGAACCGAGCAGTTCTTC. The chain links TRBV3-1 to TRBJ2-1; D is uncertain. CDR3 size: 13 residues. Germline lookup yields CDR1 LGHDT and CDR2 YNNKEL (reference sequence). V was cut by 0 bases and J by 10 bases, with 10 bases left in between.

This clonotype was seen at least ten times. CDR3 sequence: CASSLVRDPLPFF. The DNA of the CDR3 is TGCGCCAGCAGCTTGGTACGGGACCCACTACCGTTCTTC. The genes are TRBV5-1 and TRBJ2-1; D is perhaps TRBD1 or TRBD2 (5 bases each). There are 13 residues in the CDR3. In germline, CDR1 is SGHRS, CDR2 YFSETQ. The V end was cut by 0 bases, the J end by 15 bases, with 16 bases between.

V gene TRBV7-9 combines with J gene TRBJ1-4, with D hard to call. Trimming took off 3 bases at V and 5 bases at J, with 7 bases between the two ends. The CDR3 has 13 amino acids. Germline assignment: CDR1 SEHNR and CDR2 FQNEAQ (reference sequence). Here the CDR3 DNA reads TGTGCCAGCAGCTTTAACGAGAATGAAAAACTGTTTTTT. Encoded protein: CASSFNENEKLFF.

This clonotype was seen repeatedly, ten times or more. The chain carries TRBV24-1 and TRBJ2-1, with 7 bases that match TRBD1. The CDR3 covers 13 residues. V was pared by 6 bases and J by 3 bases, with 1 base of the junction left unmatched. The germline V gene has CDR1 KGHDR and CDR2 SFDVKD. The CDR3: CATSNRGYNEQFF. In nucleotides, the CDR3 is TGTGCCACCAGTAACAGGGGCTACAATGAGCAGTTCTTC.

This clonotype was picked up many times. The chain has TRBV12-3 or TRBV12-4 and TRBJ1-2; maybe TRBD1 (5 bases). The CDR3 runs to 17 residues. V lost 6 bases and J lost 7, with 27 bases in between. CDR3 nucleotide sequence: TGTGCCAGCAGCCACCGATTACTACCGGGATGGCAGGGTGGCTACACCTTC. Translated, it gives CASSHRLLPGWQGGYTF.

This clonotype was seen many times. This chain uses TRBV27 with TRBJ1-2; a weak D match, TRBD1 (5 bases). CDR3 length equals 15 residues. In germline, CDR1 is MNHEY, CDR2 SMNVEV (reference sequence). The V end was cut by 5 bases, the J end by 3 bases, with 16 bases between. As DNA, the CDR3 is TGTGCCAGCAGTCCCCTATGGGGCTCGGACTATGGCTACACCTTC. Protein: CASSPLWGSDYGYTF.

This clonotype was counted at least ten times. This chain uses TRBV20-1 with TRBJ2-5, with TRBD1 matching over 7 bases. V gave up 5 bases and J gave up 3 bases; unmatched junction bases: 6. The germline V gene encodes CDR1 DFQATT and CDR2 SNEGSKA (reference sequence). There are 13 residues in the CDR3. DNA of the CDR3: TGCAGTGCTTCCCCGGACAGGAAAGAGACCCAGTACTTC. Protein sequence: CSASPDRKETQYF.

This clonotype was counted at least ten times. V gene TRBV4-1 combines with J gene TRBJ2-7; D might be TRBD1 (6 bases). Between the trimmed V and J ends, which lost 2 bases and 4 bases, there was a span of 15 bases. The CDR3 length is 15 residues. Germline assignment: CDR1 MGHRA and CDR2 YSYEKL. In DNA form, the CDR3 reads TGCGCCAGCAGCCAACCGGGACAAGGAAAGTACGAGCAGTACTTC. Amino acid sequence: CASSQPGQGKYEQYF.

This clonotype was observed at least ten times. CDR3 amino acids: CASSLRLTDTQYF. CDR3 nucleotides: TGTGCCAGCAGTTTAAGGCTCACAGATACGCAGTATTTT. J is TRBJ2-3 and V is TRBV12-3 or TRBV12-4; D unclear. V was trimmed by 2 bases and J by 2 bases, leaving 5 bases between them. CDR3 length: 13 amino acids.

This clonotype has ten or more counts. The genes are TRBV20-1 and TRBJ2-1, with D hard to call. Trimming pared 7 bases from V and 0 bases from J, leaving 13 bases between. CDR1 is DFQATT, CDR2 SNEGSKA, per germline (reference sequence). CDR3 size: 14 residues. The CDR3, as DNA: TGCAGTGAGGTGGGCCCAAGCTCCTACAATGAGCAGTTCTTC. This translates into CSEVGPSSYNEQFF.

This clonotype was picked up many times. The rearrangement uses TRBV5-5 and TRBJ1-5; D uncertain. The V gene's germline CDR1 is SGHKS and CDR2 YYEKEE (reference sequence). Between the trimmed V and J ends, which lost 0 bases and 1 base, there was a span of 8 bases. This CDR3 is 15 amino acids long. The CDR3 protein is CASSLDPFSNQPQHF. For the CDR3, the DNA is TGTGCCAGCAGCTTGGACCCCTTCAGCAATCAGCCCCAGCATTTT. The variable domain in full, completed from reference TRBV5-5 and TRBJ1-5, reads DAGVTQSPTHLIKTRGQQVTLRCSPISGHKSVSWYQQVLGQGPQFIFQYYEKEERGRGNFPDRFSARQFPNYSSELNVNALLLGDSALYLCASSLDPFSNQPQHFGDGTRLSIL.